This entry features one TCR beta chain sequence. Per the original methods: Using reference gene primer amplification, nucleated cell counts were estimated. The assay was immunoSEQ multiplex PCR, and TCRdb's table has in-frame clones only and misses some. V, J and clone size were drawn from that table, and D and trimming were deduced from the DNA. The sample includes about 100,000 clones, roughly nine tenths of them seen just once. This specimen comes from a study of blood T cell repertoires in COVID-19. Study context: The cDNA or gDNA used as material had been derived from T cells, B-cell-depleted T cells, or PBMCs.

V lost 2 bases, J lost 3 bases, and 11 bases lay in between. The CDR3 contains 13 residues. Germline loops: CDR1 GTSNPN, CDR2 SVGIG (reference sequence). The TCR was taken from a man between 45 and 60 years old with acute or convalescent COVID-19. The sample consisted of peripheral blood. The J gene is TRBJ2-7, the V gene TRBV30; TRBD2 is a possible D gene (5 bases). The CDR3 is CAWSQRTCYEQYF. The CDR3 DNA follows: TGTGCCTGGAGTCAGCGGACCTGCTACGAGCAGTACTTC.